This entry describes one TCR beta chain. Its specificity is unknown. From germline, CDR1 is SGHTS and CDR2 YDEGEE. Trimming left V 4 bases short and J 11 bases short, with 15 bases between. The CDR3 spans 12 residues. The PCR employed 60 Vbeta primers together with 13 Jbeta primers. Produced via immunoSEQ multiplex PCR; TCRdb's table is partial and in-frame only. In the table there are about 98,000 clones, around 68% of which are singletons. Despite likely unrecorded immune exposures, the donors were nominally healthy at the time of sampling. These data belong to a study of cytomegalovirus exposure and HLA in healthy donors. Study results and limitations: Later analysis reportedly placed an Asian-associated ancestry cluster below the roughly 680-donor mean in N-insertions. Among TCR beta chains, those listed as cytomegalovirus-associated numbered some 170.

What was sequenced was PBMCs. This chain links TRBV5-8 with TRBJ1-1; D gene unclear. This TCR came from a man aged 50-60 years in good health and CMV-seronegative. CDR3 in DNA: TGTGCCAGCAGCCCGGAGTTCGCTGGGGCTTTCTTT. This codes for CASSPEFAGAFF.